The 30 T cell receptor beta chains given below trace back to one sample, sequenced in a study of T-cell reconstitution after alpha-beta-depleted transplantation in children (dated by TCRdb to 2016 to 2017). The sample's treatment or condition, from its label and the paper: allogeneic hematopoietic cell transplantation with graft depleted of TCRalphabeta T cells and CD19 B cells. Libraries were built with PCR. The reads were generated on an Illumina HiSeq 2500. TCR library preparation used molecular barcoding, with unique molecular identifiers applied to normalize quantification of the TCRbeta repertoire. TCRdb reprocessing: public reads trimmed at Q25 with fastp, clones called with MiXCR, in-frame beta chains kept. Here each entry gathers all rows of one CDR3 protein and keeps the most common genes and DNA. The sample table holds 200,000 to 300,000 distinct CDR3 sequences, of which approximately 8% were seen once. The biggest ten clones account for 6.3% of the sample.

This material consisted of PBMCs, mostly from graft donor cells, taken 180 days after TCRalphabeta/CD19-depleted stem cell transplant. These receptors all stem from a male patient aged 10 to 17 who had a stem cell transplant for acute lymphoblastic leukemia, so the T cells may come from the graft donor.

This clonotype was counted ten times or more. The chain employs TRBV28 and TRBJ2-7; D unclear. V was shortened by 5 bases and J by 0 bases, with 5 bases between the two germline ends. Germline values: CDR1 MDHEN, CDR2 SYDVKM. The CDR3 has 12 residues. The CDR3 region has the DNA TGTGCCAGCAGTCAACTCTCCTACGAGCAGTACTTC. Translated, it gives CASSQLSYEQYF. Together with reference TRBV28 and TRBJ2-7, the CDR3 gives the full variable domain: DVKVTQSSRYLVKRTGEKVFLECVQDMDHENMFWYRQDPGLGLRLIYFSYDVKMKEKGDIPEGYSVSREKKERFSLILESASTNQTSMYLCASSQLSYEQYFGPGTRLTVT.

This clonotype appeared many times. CDR3 residues: CASSFASVDTQYF. The CDR3 DNA is TGCGCCAGCAGCTTTGCATCTGTAGATACGCAGTATTTT. The chain joins TRBV5-1 to TRBJ2-3; D is unresolved. V was shortened by 2 bases and J by 5 bases, with 9 bases between the two germline ends. CDR3 size: 13 residues. The germline CDR1 and CDR2 sequences are SGHRS and YFSETQ.

This clonotype has ten or more counts. The chain uses TRBV28 and TRBJ2-2, with 7 bases identical to TRBD2. Germline lookup yields CDR1 MDHEN and CDR2 SYDVKM. Losses at the gene ends were 5 bases for V and 6 bases for J; bases not matched to a gene: 6. The CDR3 extends over 14 amino acids. The CDR3 sequence is CASSPSLASGELFF. The DNA of the CDR3 is TGTGCCAGCAGTCCCTCACTAGCGTCCGGGGAGCTGTTTTTT. Full variable domain (rest looked up from reference TRBV28 and TRBJ2-2): DVKVTQSSRYLVKRTGEKVFLECVQDMDHENMFWYRQDPGLGLRLIYFSYDVKMKEKGDIPEGYSVSREKKERFSLILESASTNQTSMYLCASSPSLASGELFFGEGSRLTVL.

This clonotype was counted ten times or more. The V gene is TRBV28, the J gene TRBJ2-7, with D perhaps matching TRBD1 (5 bases). The CDR3 length is 15 residues. Trimming pared 6 bases from V and 7 bases from J, leaving 22 bases between. Germline V gene sequence: CDR1 MDHEN, CDR2 SYDVKM. CDR3: CASRRTIPLVYEQYF. The CDR3 DNA sequence: TGTGCCAGCAGAAGGACAATCCCCCTCGTTTATGAGCAGTACTTC.

This clonotype was detected many times. The V and J genes are TRBV10-2 and TRBJ1-5; the D gene is possibly TRBD1 (5 bases). V lost 5 bases, J lost 0 bases, and 11 bases lay in between. CDR3 size: 15 residues. CDR1 is WSHSY and CDR2 is SAAADI in the germline V gene. Here the CDR3 DNA reads TGCGCCAGCAGTTGGATGACAGATAGCAATCAGCCCCAGCATTTT. This gives the protein CASSWMTDSNQPQHF.

This clonotype was observed at least ten times. The chain is built from TRBV7-3 and TRBJ2-1; maybe TRBD2 (6 bases). Trimming shortened V by 1 base and J by 1 base, and 8 bases separated the two germline ends. Germline loops: CDR1 SGHTA, CDR2 FQGTGA. The CDR3 extends over 15 amino acids. The CDR3 bases are TGTGCCAGCAGCTTAATCGGGGGATCCTACAATGAGCAGTTCTTC. Its translation is CASSLIGGSYNEQFF.

For this clonotype: A much larger clone sits a single nucleotide away, making a read error possible. The chain couples TRBV7-9 to TRBJ2-7; 8 bases align to TRBD2. The V and J ends lost 5 bases and 5 bases, in that order; junction bases with no gene match: 14. This CDR3 has 16 amino acids. Germline CDR1 and CDR2: SEHNR and FQNEAQ (reference sequence). In DNA, the CDR3 is TGTGCCAGCAGCACCGATTTAGCGGGGAAGAACCACGAGCAGTACTTC. Residues: CASSTDLAGKNHEQYF.

This clonotype was seen many times. J is TRBJ2-7 and V is TRBV28; D unclear. Trimming took 7 bases from V and 3 from J, leaving 16 bases between them. Germline-derived CDR1 and CDR2 are MDHEN and SYDVKM. This CDR3 has 14 residues. The CDR3 DNA is TGTGCCAGCACCCAAAGGATCGATGGCTACGAGCAGTACTTC. This translates into CASTQRIDGYEQYF.

Notes on this clonotype: A read error may be the cause here, since a much bigger clone is one base away. The chain recombines TRBV10-3 with TRBJ2-6; 7 nucleotides line up with TRBD1. The CDR3 is made up of 15 amino acids. Germline CDR1 ENHRY, CDR2 SYGVKD. The CDR3 DNA reads as TGTGCCGTCAGCCCCGACAGGGCTGGGGCCAACGTCCTGACTTTC. It codes for CAVSPDRAGANVLTF.

This clonotype has only one observation. A much larger clone lies a single base off, so this may be a read error. The genes are TRBV29-1 and TRBJ2-4; D gene unclear. Per the germline V gene, CDR1 is SQVTM and CDR2 is ANQGSEA. This CDR3 is 12 amino acids long. The CDR3 bases are TGCAGAGTTGTCAGCTCGCAAAACATTCAGTACTTC. It yields the protein CRVVSSQNIQYF.

This clonotype was seen repeatedly, ten times or more. This chain joins TRBV29-1 and TRBJ2-7, with D uncertain. Germline CDR1 is SQVTM and CDR2 is ANQGSEA. The CDR3 loop spans 11 amino acids. Trimming took off 7 bases at V and 8 bases at J, with 15 bases between the two ends. DNA of the CDR3: TGCAGCGCCCCCGCGCAGAAACAGCAGTACTTC. Its translation is CSAPAQKQQYF.

This clonotype was found many times. The rearrangement links TRBV20-1 to TRBJ2-4; D might be TRBD1 or TRBD2, each matching 5 bases. CDR1 is DFQATT, CDR2 SNEGSKA, per germline (reference sequence). The V gene lost 5 bases and the J gene lost 0 bases, with 11 bases spanning the gap. The CDR3 sequence is 14 residues long. The CDR3 sequence: CSAGDPIAKNIQYF. The CDR3 DNA follows: TGCAGTGCTGGGGACCCGATAGCCAAAAACATTCAGTACTTC.

This clonotype has a count of ten or more. This chain connects TRBV5-1 to TRBJ2-4; 7 bases align to TRBD2. Per germline, CDR1 SGHRS and CDR2 YFSETQ. V lost 3 bases, J lost 0 bases, and 0 bases stayed unmatched. There are 14 residues in the CDR3. The CDR3 DNA follows: TGCGCCAGCAGCTCGGGGGGAGCCAAAAACATTCAGTACTTC. Residues: CASSSGGAKNIQYF.

This clonotype was seen ten or more times. The chain has TRBV7-2 and TRBJ2-5; 11 bases agree with TRBD2. V lost 4 bases, J lost 5 bases, and 9 bases stayed unmatched. CDR3 size: 16 residues. CDR1 is SGHTA, CDR2 FQGNSA, per germline. The DNA of the CDR3 is TGTGCCAGCAGCTCGGCTCGACTAGCGGGGCAGGAGACCCAGTACTTC. It is translated as CASSSARLAGQETQYF.

V gene TRBV5-4 combines with J gene TRBJ2-1; 7 nucleotides match TRBD1. The CDR3 contains 15 residues. CDR1 is SGHNT and CDR2 is YYREEE in the germline V gene (reference sequence). Germline trimming cut 3 bases from V and 6 bases from J; bases unmatched to any gene: 9. CDR3 in amino acids: CASSSGTDIANEQFF. The CDR3 DNA follows: TGTGCCAGCAGCTCCGGGACAGATATCGCCAATGAGCAGTTCTTC.

This clonotype has a count of ten or more. The rearrangement links TRBV29-1 to TRBJ2-1; a weak D match, TRBD2 (6 bases). The CDR3 extends over 14 amino acids. V was cut by 7 bases and J by 0 bases, with 13 bases left in between. Germline values: CDR1 SQVTM, CDR2 ANQGSEA. CDR3 coding DNA: TGCAGCGCAGTAGCGGAGAGCTCCTACAATGAGCAGTTCTTC. Its translation is CSAVAESSYNEQFF.

The CDR3 spells CASSERGTPSTDTQYF. The CDR3 nucleotides are TGTGCCAGCAGTGAACGGGGGACACCTAGCACAGATACGCAGTATTTT. The rearrangement uses TRBV6-1 and TRBJ2-3; D is possibly TRBD1 or TRBD2 (6 bases each). The germline V and J ends were trimmed by 2 bases and 0 bases, with 12 bases remaining between them. Per germline, CDR1 MNHNS and CDR2 SASEGT. The CDR3 runs to 16 residues.

This clonotype appeared many times. The rearrangement uses TRBV24-1 and TRBJ2-5; D ambiguous. Per germline, CDR1 KGHDR and CDR2 SFDVKD. This CDR3 region has 13 residues. Trimming pared 3 bases from V and 3 bases from J, leaving 7 bases between. The CDR3 bases are TGTGCCACCAGTGATGGGTTCGAAGAGACCCAGTACTTC. Amino acids: CATSDGFEETQYF.

This clonotype has at least ten counts. The genes are TRBV29-1 and TRBJ2-4; 12 nucleotides match TRBD2. J lost 1 base, V lost 6 bases, and 16 bases had no gene match. Germline CDR1 is SQVTM and CDR2 is ANQGSEA. This CDR3 region has 19 residues. The CDR3 DNA reads as TGCAGCGTCACATTACTAGCGGGAGGCCAGAGGGTTGCCAAAAACATTCAGTACTTC. This encodes CSVTLLAGGQRVAKNIQYF.

This clonotype has at least ten counts. The chain employs TRBV6-5 and TRBJ1-2; D remains unclear. The germline V gene has CDR1 MNHEY and CDR2 SVGAGI. V lost 1 base and J lost 8, with 11 bases in between. The CDR3 sequence is 13 residues long. The CDR3 DNA sequence: TGTGCCAGCAGTTACTTCGGAGGGCGAGGCTACACCTTC. This sequence encodes CASSYFGGRGYTF.

This clonotype was found many times. The V and J genes are TRBV5-8 and TRBJ2-7, with D possibly TRBD2 on 6 matching bases. The CDR3 runs to 15 residues. V dropped 4 bases and J dropped 6 bases, with 20 bases sitting between them. Germline CDR1 SGHTS, CDR2 YDEGEE. The CDR3 protein is CASSPEWGGVGEQYF. The CDR3 nucleotides read TGTGCCAGCAGCCCGGAATGGGGCGGGGTGGGCGAGCAGTACTTC.

The table lists this clonotype with a count of one. This chain connects TRBV5-4 to TRBJ2-1; D may correspond to TRBD1 or TRBD2 (6 bases each). The CDR3 loop spans 13 amino acids. Trimming pared 2 bases from V and 9 bases from J, leaving 12 bases between. Germline lookup yields CDR1 SGHNT and CDR2 YYREEE (reference sequence). CDR3 residues: CASSFSGAGEQFF. The DNA of the CDR3 is TGTGCCAGCAGCTTTTCGGGGGCTGGTGAGCAGTTCTTC.

This clonotype was detected ten times or more. The rearrangement uses TRBV28 and TRBJ1-3; D not certain. The CDR3 loop spans 14 amino acids. Germline CDR1 reads MDHEN; CDR2 reads SYDVKM. V was clipped by 7 bases and J by 0 bases, with 10 bases between them. CDR3 protein: CASNPRTSGNTIYF. As DNA, the CDR3 is TGTGCCAGCAACCCGCGGACCTCTGGAAACACCATATATTTT.

This clonotype came up many times. The V call is TRBV27, the J call TRBJ2-5; no reliable D call. Trimming cost V 5 bases and J 6 bases, with 22 bases left between them. The CDR3 has 16 residues. Looked up from germline, CDR1 is MNHEY and CDR2 is SMNVEV (reference sequence). The CDR3 here is CASSTTSDSARKTQYF. The CDR3 DNA reads as TGTGCCAGCAGTACCACTTCTGACTCGGCACGAAAGACCCAGTACTTC.

Many counts were recorded for this clonotype. The rearrangement uses TRBV7-9 and TRBJ2-7, with D possibly being TRBD1 (5 bases). Germline lookup yields CDR1 SEHNR and CDR2 FQNEAQ (reference sequence). The CDR3 contains 13 residues. Trimming cost V 3 bases and J 6 bases, with 12 bases left between them. CDR3 bases: TGTGCCAGCAGCTTGAGACAGATGGGCGAGCAGTACTTC. Its protein product is CASSLRQMGEQYF.

Note on this clonotype: This may be a read error, as it is one base from a much larger clone. The genes are TRBV13 and TRBJ2-3; 13 bases are shared with TRBD2. Per the germline V gene, CDR1 is PRHDT and CDR2 is FYEKMQ (reference sequence). This CDR3 is 16 amino acids long. With 3 bases clipped from V and 4 bases from J, the junction kept 4 bases outside the gene matches. The CDR3 bases are TGTGCCAGCAGCTTCGGGACTAGCGGGGCACCAGATACGCAGTATTTT. This sequence encodes CASSFGTSGAPDTQYF.

The rearrangement links TRBV4-2 to TRBJ2-5; 9 nucleotides agree with TRBD1. This CDR3 is built from 17 residues. Trimming removed 9 bases from V and 0 bases from J; junction bases left unmatched: 14. In germline, CDR1 is LGHNA, CDR2 YNFKEQ. The CDR3 nucleotides read TGTGCCAGGGGCCCCGGGGACAGGGAGCAGTACCAAGAGACCCAGTACTTC. It translates to CARGPGDREQYQETQYF.

This clonotype has a count of ten or more. V is TRBV25-1 and J is TRBJ2-6; D is undetermined. The CDR3 loop spans 14 amino acids. Trimming removed 6 bases at V and 0 bases at J, with 6 bases between. Germline V gene data show CDR1 as MGHDK and CDR2 as SYGVNS. The CDR3 region is CASRRFSGANVLTF. The CDR3, as DNA: TGTGCCAGCAGAAGGTTCTCTGGGGCCAACGTCCTGACTTTC.

This clonotype was counted ten times or more. The chain uses TRBV4-3 and TRBJ1-2; possible D gene TRBD1, 5 bases. Trimming left V 1 base short and J 0 bases short, with 6 bases between. Germline V gene data show CDR1 as LGHNA and CDR2 as YSLEER. The CDR3 totals 14 residues. The CDR3 loop reads CASSQGQPNYGYTF. DNA for the CDR3: TGCGCCAGCAGCCAAGGACAGCCTAACTATGGCTACACCTTC.

This clonotype showed up many times. The chain has TRBV6-1 and TRBJ1-5; a weak D match, TRBD1 (6 bases). V was cut by 3 bases and J by 6 bases, with 24 bases left in between. CDR3 length: 18 amino acids. CDR1 and CDR2 (germline): MNHNS, SASEGT. CDR3 protein: CASSEGAARGPESQPQHF. The CDR3, as DNA: TGTGCCAGCAGTGAGGGGGCGGCTCGAGGGCCGGAGAGTCAGCCCCAGCATTTT.